This T cell receptor beta chain was sequenced in a study of blood T cell repertoires in COVID-19. Study-wide background: The samples span acute and convalescent COVID-19 from the United States, Italy and Spain. In each case, the material was cDNA or gDNA derived from T cells, B-cell-depleted T cells, or PBMCs.

Authors' data handling: Estimation of nucleated cell counts was performed using reference gene primer amplification. The repertoire was sequenced with immunoSEQ multiplex PCR; TCRdb's copy has only in-frame clones and lacks some. V, J and clone size were drawn from that table, and D and trimming were deduced from the DNA. The sample shows 100,000 to 150,000 clones, over 75% of them seen only once. CDR3 length equals 13 residues. Germline trimming cut 6 bases from V and 7 bases from J; bases unmatched to any gene: 6. CDR1 LNHDA and CDR2 SQIVND come from the germline V gene (reference sequence). V is TRBV19 and J is TRBJ2-1, with 7 bases lining up with TRBD2. The TCR comes from a woman older than 75 with acute or convalescent COVID-19. Specimen: peripheral blood. For the CDR3, the DNA is TGTGCCAGTAGCCTTTCACTAGCGAATGAGCAGTTCTTC. The encoded protein is CASSLSLANEQFF. Filled out from reference TRBV19 and TRBJ2-1, the complete variable domain reads DGGITQSPKYLFRKEGQNVTLSCEQNLNHDAMYWYRQDPGQGLRLIYYSQIVNDFQKGDIAEGYSVSREKKESFPLTVTSAQKNPTAFYLCASSLSLANEQFFGPGTRLTVL.